The next 7 T cell receptor beta chains were all read from a single sample in a study of human versus mouse CDR3 diversity and MHC coevolution. Sequencing used immunoSEQ multiplex PCR; TCRdb keeps in-frame clones, though not all of them. The data hold more than 60,000 clones, with about 90% observed a single time. Specimen: naive CD4+ T cells from blood. The subset is: CD45RO-negative CD62L-positive naive CD4 T cells. The receptors originated from a person between 25 and 69 years old in good health.

The V and J genes are TRBV4-1 and TRBJ2-5; 10 nucleotides match TRBD2. The CDR3 is made up of 15 amino acids. The junction had 7 bases not matched to a gene; V was cut back by 4 bases and J by 5 bases. Germline-derived CDR1 and CDR2 are MGHRA and YSYEKL. The CDR3: CASSPYSGGQETQYF. The CDR3 nucleotides are TGCGCCAGCAGCCCGTATAGCGGGGGGCAGGAGACCCAGTACTTC.

J is TRBJ2-5 and V is TRBV10-3, with 7 positions matching TRBD2. In germline, CDR1 is ENHRY, CDR2 SYGVKD. CDR3 length: 14 amino acids. The V segment lost 10 bases and the J segment 3 bases; nucleotides outside the gene matches: 11. CDR3 nucleotides: TGTGCCACCAACAGCCGGGGAGGGGAAGAGACCCAGTACTTC. As protein: CATNSRGGEETQYF.

This rearrangement joins TRBV6-6 to TRBJ2-3, with D possibly TRBD2 on 6 matching bases. V was pared by 4 bases and J by 1 base, with 12 bases between. This CDR3 contains 15 residues. Germline V gene lookup returns CDR1 MNHNY and CDR2 SVGAGI (reference sequence). The CDR3 nucleotides read TGTGCCAGCAGTTCGAATACGGGGGGCACAGATACGCAGTATTTT. Protein product: CASSSNTGGTDTQYF.

The chain has TRBV30 and TRBJ2-2, with D uncertain. The V gene lost 2 bases and the J gene lost 5 bases, with 3 bases spanning the gap. Germline V gene lookup returns CDR1 GTSNPN and CDR2 SVGIG (reference sequence). The CDR3 loop spans 11 amino acids. The CDR3 sequence is CAWSPTGELFF. In DNA, the CDR3 is TGTGCCTGGAGTCCAACCGGGGAGCTGTTTTTT.

The chain couples TRBV2 to TRBJ2-2, with 10 bases matching TRBD2. Germline lookup yields CDR1 SNHLY and CDR2 FYNNEI. Losses at the gene ends were 6 bases for V and 6 bases for J; bases not matched to a gene: 10. The CDR3 contains 16 residues. This CDR3 is CASRGLAAMESGELFF. The CDR3 bases are TGTGCCAGCAGAGGACTAGCGGCGATGGAGTCCGGGGAGCTGTTTTTT.

This chain links TRBV5-1 with TRBJ2-3; the D gene is possibly TRBD2 (6 bases). The length of the CDR3 is 16 residues. The germline V gene has CDR1 SGHRS and CDR2 YFSETQ. V was shortened by 0 bases and J by 0 bases, with 11 bases between the two germline ends. CDR3 protein: CASSLGGDSSTDTQYF. CDR3 DNA sequence: TGCGCCAGCAGCTTGGGGGGGGACTCGAGCACAGATACGCAGTATTTT.

The chain is built from TRBV27 and TRBJ1-6; no reliable D call. Germline V CDR1 and CDR2: MNHEY, SMNVEV (reference sequence). This CDR3 comprises 15 residues. Trimming took 0 bases from V and 2 from J, leaving 5 bases between them. In DNA, the CDR3 is TGTGCCAGCAGTTTATCGTCGGCCTATAATTCACCCCTCCACTTT. Residues: CASSLSSAYNSPLHF.